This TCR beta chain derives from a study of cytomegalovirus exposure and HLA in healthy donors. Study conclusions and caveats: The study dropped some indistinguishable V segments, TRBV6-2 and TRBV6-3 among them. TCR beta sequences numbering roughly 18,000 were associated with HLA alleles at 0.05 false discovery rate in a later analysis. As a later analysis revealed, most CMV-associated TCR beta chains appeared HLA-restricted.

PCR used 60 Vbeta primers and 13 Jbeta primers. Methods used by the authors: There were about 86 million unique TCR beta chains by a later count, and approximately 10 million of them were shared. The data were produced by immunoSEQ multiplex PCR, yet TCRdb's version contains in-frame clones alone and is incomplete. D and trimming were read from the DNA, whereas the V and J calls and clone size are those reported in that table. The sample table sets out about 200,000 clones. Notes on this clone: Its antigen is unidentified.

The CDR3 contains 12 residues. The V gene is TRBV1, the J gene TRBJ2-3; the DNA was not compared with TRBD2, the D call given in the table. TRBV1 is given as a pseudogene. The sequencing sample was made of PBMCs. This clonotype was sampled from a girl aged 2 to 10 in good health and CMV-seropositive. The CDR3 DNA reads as TGCACGGTAAGCACTAGCACAGATACGCAGTATTTT. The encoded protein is CTVSTSTDTQYF.